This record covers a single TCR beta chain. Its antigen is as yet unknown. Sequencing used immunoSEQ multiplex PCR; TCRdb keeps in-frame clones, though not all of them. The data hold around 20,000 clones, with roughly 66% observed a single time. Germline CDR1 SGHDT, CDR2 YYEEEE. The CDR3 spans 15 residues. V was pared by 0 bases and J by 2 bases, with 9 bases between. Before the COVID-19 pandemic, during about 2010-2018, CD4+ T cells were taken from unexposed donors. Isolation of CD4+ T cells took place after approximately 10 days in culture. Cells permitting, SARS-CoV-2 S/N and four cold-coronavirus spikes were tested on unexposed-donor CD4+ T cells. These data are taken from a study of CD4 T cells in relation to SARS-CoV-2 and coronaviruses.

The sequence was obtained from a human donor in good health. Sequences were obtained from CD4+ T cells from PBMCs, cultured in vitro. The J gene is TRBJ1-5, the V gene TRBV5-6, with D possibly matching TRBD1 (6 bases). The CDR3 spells CASSLGTVGNQPQHF. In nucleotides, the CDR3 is TGTGCCAGCAGCTTGGGGACAGTGGGCAATCAGCCCCAGCATTTT. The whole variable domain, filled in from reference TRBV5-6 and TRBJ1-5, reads DAGVTQSPTHLIKTRGQQVTLRCSPKSGHDTVSWYQQALGQGPQFIFQYYEEEERQRGNFPDRFSGHQFPNYSSELNVNALLLGDSALYLCASSLGTVGNQPQHFGDGTRLSIL.